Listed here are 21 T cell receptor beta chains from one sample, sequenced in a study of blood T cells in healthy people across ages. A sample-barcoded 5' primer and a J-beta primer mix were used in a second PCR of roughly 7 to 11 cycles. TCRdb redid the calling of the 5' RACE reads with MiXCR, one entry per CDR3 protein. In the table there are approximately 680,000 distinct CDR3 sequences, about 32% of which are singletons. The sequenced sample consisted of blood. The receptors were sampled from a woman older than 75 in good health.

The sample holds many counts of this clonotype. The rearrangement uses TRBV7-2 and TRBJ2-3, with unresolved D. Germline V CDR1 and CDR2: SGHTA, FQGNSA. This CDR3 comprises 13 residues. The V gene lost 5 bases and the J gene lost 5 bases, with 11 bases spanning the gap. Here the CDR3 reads CASSQNGKDTQYF. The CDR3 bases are TGTGCCAGCAGCCAAAACGGAAAAGATACGCAGTATTTT.

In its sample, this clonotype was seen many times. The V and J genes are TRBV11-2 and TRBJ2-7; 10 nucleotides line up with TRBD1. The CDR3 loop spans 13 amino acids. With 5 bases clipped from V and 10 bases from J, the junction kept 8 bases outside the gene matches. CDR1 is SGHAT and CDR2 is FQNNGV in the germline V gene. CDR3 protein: CASSVEGTGAQYF. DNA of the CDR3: TGTGCCAGCAGCGTGGAAGGGACAGGGGCCCAGTACTTC.

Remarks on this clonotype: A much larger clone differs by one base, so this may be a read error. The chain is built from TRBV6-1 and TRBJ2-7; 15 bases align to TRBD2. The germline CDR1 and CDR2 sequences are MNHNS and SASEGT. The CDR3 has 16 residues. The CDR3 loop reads CAGSGGTSGRNYEQYF. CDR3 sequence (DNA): TGTGCCGGCAGTGGTGGGACTAGCGGGAGGAACTACGAGCAGTACTTC.

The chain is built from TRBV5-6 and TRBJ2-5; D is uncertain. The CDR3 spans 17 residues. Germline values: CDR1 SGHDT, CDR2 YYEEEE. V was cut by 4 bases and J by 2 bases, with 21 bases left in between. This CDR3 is CASSPVGPVFGQETQYF. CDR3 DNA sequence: TGTGCCAGCAGCCCAGTAGGACCTGTTTTCGGACAAGAGACCCAGTACTTC. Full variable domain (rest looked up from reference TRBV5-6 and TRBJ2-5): DAGVTQSPTHLIKTRGQQVTLRCSPKSGHDTVSWYQQALGQGPQFIFQYYEEEERQRGNFPDRFSGHQFPNYSSELNVNALLLGDSALYLCASSPVGPVFGQETQYFGPGTRLLVL.

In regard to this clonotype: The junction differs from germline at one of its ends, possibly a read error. The CDR3 protein is CATSQEGQGYSYEQYF. In nucleotides, the CDR3 is TGTGCCACCAGCCAAGAAGGGCAGGGGTACTCCTACGAGCAGTACTTC. V usage is TRBV3-1 and J usage is TRBJ2-7; a weak D match, TRBD1 (6 bases). CDR3 length: 16 residues. Germline CDR1 is LGHDT and CDR2 is YNNKEL (reference sequence).

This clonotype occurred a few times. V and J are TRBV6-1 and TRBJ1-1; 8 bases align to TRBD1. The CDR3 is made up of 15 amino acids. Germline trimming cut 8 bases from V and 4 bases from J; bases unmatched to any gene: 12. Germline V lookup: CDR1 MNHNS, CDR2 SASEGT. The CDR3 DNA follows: TGTGCCAGCGGCCGTGAACGACAGGGGCCCACTGAAGCTTTCTTT. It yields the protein CASGRERQGPTEAFF.

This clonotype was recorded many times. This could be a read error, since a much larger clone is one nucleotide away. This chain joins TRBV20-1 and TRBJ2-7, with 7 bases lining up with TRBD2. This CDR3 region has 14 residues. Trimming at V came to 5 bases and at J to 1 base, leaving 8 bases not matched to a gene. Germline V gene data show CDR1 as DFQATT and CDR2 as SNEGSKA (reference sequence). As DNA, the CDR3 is TGCAGTGCTCAAAGGGAGGGACGGTCCTACGAGCAGTACTTC. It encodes CSAQREGRSYEQYF.

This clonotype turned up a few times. Here the CDR3 DNA reads TGTGCCAGCAGGTATGCGGGAGGCCCCCTCTACGAGCAGTACTTC. It is translated as CASRYAGGPLYEQYF. The V gene is TRBV27, the J gene TRBJ2-5, with 8 bases that match TRBD2. The J call may be incorrect, as the DNA end agrees better with TRBJ2-7. The germline CDR1 and CDR2 sequences are MNHEY and SMNVEV (reference sequence). This CDR3 spans 15 amino acids.

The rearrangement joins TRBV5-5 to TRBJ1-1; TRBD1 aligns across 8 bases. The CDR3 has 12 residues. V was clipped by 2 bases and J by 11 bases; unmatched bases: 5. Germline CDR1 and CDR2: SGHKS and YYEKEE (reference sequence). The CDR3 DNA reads TGTGCCAGCAGCTTTGGACAGGGAAGGGCTTTCTTT. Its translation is CASSFGQGRAFF.

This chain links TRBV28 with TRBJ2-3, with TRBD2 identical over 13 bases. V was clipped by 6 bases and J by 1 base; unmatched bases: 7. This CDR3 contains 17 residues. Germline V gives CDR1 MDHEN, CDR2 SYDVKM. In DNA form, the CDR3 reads TGTGCCAGCAGCCCTCTGGGACTAGCGGGGCGCACAGATACGCAGTATTTT. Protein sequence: CASSPLGLAGRTDTQYF.

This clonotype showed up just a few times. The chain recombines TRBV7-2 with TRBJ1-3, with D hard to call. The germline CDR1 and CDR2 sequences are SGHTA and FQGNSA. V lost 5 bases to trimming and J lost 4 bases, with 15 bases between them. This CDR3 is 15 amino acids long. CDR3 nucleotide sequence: TGTGCCAGCAGCCCTGATGGGTCGAGGGGAAACACCATATATTTT. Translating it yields CASSPDGSRGNTIYF. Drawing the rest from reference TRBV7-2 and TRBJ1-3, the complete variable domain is GAGVSQSPSNKVTEKGKDVELRCDPISGHTALYWYRQSLGQGLEFLIYFQGNSAPDKSGLPSDRFSAERTGGSVSTLTIQRTQQEDSAVYLCASSPDGSRGNTIYFGEGSWLTVV.

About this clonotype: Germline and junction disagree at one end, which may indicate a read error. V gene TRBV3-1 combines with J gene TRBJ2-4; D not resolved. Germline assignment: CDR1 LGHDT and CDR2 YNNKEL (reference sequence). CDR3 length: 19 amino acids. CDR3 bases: TGTGCCAGCAGCCAAAGGCTCCGTTCAGACCAATTAGCCAAAAACATTCTGTACTTC. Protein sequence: CASSQRLRSDQLAKNILYF.

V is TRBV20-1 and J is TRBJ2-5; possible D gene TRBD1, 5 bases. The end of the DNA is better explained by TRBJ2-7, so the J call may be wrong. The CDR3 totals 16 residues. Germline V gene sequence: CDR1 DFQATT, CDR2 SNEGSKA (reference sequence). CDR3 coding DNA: TGCAGTGCTAGAGACGCTAGGGTCAGGGAATCCTACGAGCAGTACTTC. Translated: CSARDARVRESYEQYF.

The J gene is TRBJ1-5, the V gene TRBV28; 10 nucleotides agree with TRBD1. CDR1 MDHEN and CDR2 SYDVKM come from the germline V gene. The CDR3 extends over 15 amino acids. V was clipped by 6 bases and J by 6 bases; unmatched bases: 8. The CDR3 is CASSWGDRGCQPQHF. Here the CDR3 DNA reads TGTGCCAGCAGCTGGGGGGACAGGGGTTGTCAGCCCCAGCATTTT.

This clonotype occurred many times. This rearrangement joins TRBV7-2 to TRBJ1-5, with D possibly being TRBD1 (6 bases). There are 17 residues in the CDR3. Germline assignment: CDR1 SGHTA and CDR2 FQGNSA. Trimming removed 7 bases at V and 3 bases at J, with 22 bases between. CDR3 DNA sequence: TGTGCCAGCACCCTTGTCGGGGGGACACCCGTCAATCAGCCCCAGCATTTT. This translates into CASTLVGGTPVNQPQHF. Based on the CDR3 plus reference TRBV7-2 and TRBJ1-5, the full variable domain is GAGVSQSPSNKVTEKGKDVELRCDPISGHTALYWYRQSLGQGLEFLIYFQGNSAPDKSGLPSDRFSAERTGGSVSTLTIQRTQQEDSAVYLCASTLVGGTPVNQPQHFGDGTRLSIL.

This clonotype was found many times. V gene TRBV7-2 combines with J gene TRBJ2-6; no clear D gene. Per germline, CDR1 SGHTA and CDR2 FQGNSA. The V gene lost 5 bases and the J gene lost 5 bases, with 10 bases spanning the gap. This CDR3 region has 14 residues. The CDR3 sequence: CASSLPFRANVLTF. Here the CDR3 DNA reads TGTGCCAGCAGCCTCCCCTTTCGGGCCAACGTCCTGACTTTC.

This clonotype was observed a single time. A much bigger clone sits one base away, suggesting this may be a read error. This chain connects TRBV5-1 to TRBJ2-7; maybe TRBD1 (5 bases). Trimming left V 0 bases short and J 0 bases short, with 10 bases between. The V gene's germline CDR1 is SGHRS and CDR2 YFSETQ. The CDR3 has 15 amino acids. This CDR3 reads CASSLGGAISYEQYF. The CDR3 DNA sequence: TGCGCCAGCAGCTTGGGTGGGGCTATCTCCTACGAGCAGTACTTC. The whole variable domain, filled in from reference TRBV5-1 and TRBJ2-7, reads KAGVTQTPRYLIKTRGQQVTLSCSPISGHRSVSWYQQTPGQGLQFLFEYFSETQRNKGNFPGRFSGRQFSNSRSEMNVSTLELGDSALYLCASSLGGAISYEQYFGPGTRLTVT.

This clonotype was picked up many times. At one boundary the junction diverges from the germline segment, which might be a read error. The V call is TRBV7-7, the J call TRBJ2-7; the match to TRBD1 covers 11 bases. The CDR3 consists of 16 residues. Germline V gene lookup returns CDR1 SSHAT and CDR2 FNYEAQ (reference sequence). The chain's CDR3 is CASSVRYGTGGYEQYF. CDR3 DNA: TGTGCTAGCAGCGTCCGATACGGGACAGGGGGCTACGAGCAGTACTTC. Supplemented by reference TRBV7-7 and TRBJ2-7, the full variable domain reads GAGVSQSPRYKVTKRGQDVTLRCDPISSHATLYWYQQALGQGPEFLTYFNYEAQPDKSGLPSDRFSAERPEGSISTLTIQRTEQRDSAMYRCASSVRYGTGGYEQYFGPGTRLTVT.

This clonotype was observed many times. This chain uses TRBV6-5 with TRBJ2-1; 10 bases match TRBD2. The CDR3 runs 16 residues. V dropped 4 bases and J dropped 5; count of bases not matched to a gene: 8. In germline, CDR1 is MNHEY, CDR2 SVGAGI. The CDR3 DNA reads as TGTGCCAGCAGTTCCCGGCTAGCGGGGGAACACAATGAGCAGTTCTTC. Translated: CASSSRLAGEHNEQFF.

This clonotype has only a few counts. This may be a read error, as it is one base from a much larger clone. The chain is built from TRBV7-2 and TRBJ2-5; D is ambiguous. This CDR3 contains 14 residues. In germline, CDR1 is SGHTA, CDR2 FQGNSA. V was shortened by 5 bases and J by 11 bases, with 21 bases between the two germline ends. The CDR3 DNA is TGTGCCAGCAGCGGTCGAAAACACCCCAATGAGCAGTACTTC. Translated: CASSGRKHPNEQYF.

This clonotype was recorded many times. The CDR3 here is CASSLGRTGYYEQYF. The CDR3 region has the DNA TGTGCCAGCAGCTTAGGCCGGACAGGTTACTACGAGCAGTACTTC. This sequence joins TRBV7-2 and TRBJ2-7; 7 nucleotides align to TRBD1. The CDR3 totals 15 residues. V dropped 1 base and J dropped 3; count of bases not matched to a gene: 6. Germline CDR1 is SGHTA and CDR2 is FQGNSA.